This T cell receptor beta chain was sequenced for a study of beta chain features in type 1 diabetes (dated by TCRdb to 2017 to 2018). For the study in its entirety: Patients and healthy donors did not differ in mean age, gender distribution, total cell number or subset yield. A total of 90 million to 120 million sorted cells were examined across all samples, and a strong correlation was observed between cell number per subset and RNA yield. Naive and central memory subsets were obtained from all 28 donors, but regulatory and stem cell-like memory subsets were isolated from only 8 patients and 8 healthy donors. In the study, recently diagnosed type 1 diabetes patients and matched healthy donors were compared on the TCRB repertoires of their sorted circulating CD4+ T cell subsets. Study-wide conclusions, independent of this receptor: At VDJ recombination sites, type 1 diabetes patients had fewer insertions and more deleted nucleotides, which implies abnormalities in thymic rearrangement. Type 1 diabetes patients showed a moderate but significant shortening of TCRB CDR3 length in all four CD4+ subsets. Because cDNA was sequenced instead of genomic DNA, highly expressing activated cells could be over-represented, though the groups showed no difference in activation or CD3 levels. Because the HLA sub-analyses included only small numbers of individuals, any influence of HLA type on TCRB rearrangement was left unresolved. PCR may preferentially amplify shorter templates, but because patient and control samples were amplified and corrected together, any resulting skew would affect both groups equally. Naive, central memory and regulatory TCRB repertoires appeared to be more alike among patients than among healthy donors.

Each donor gave one peripheral blood draw, approximately 110 mL on average, collected into heparinised tubes. A BD FACSAria II and a panel including CD45RO, CCR7, CD25, CD127, CD95 and CD27 were used to sort naive, central memory, regulatory and stem cell-like memory CD4+ T cells. Every sorted population had a purity above 98%. PBMCs were separated immediately by Lymphoprep density gradient centrifugation and were stained directly, without being cultured. Samples were stained and sorted in pairs, with one healthy donor and one patient per experiment, so that batch effects were minimized. This clone was seen only a few times. Which antigen it targets is not known. No quality values exist for individual bases; no much larger clone is one base distant. The entire isolated RNA was reverse transcribed using the High Capacity cDNA Reverse Transcription Kit, and thus expressed TCRB transcripts were sequenced. Deep immunoSEQ sequencing was applied to naive, central memory and regulatory T cell samples, giving an average of about 3.7 million total reads per sample. Sorted cells were lysed in RLT buffer, and RNA was extracted using DNase-treated RNeasy Micro or Mini kits according to cell number. Each cell subset was processed separately to prevent cross-contamination, with patient and healthy donor samples processed together. TCRB sequences were amplified from cDNA with the immunoSEQ multiplex PCR, producing 87-bp fragments spanning the CDR3 region. Amplicons were sequenced on the Illumina HiSeq platform. In the paper's pipeline: Synthetic template baselines were used to correct PCR bias computationally, reads within Hamming distance 2 were collapsed together, and singletons that could not be merged were discarded. By aligning reads against IMGT, V, D and J genes, CDR3 length, and insertions or deletions at six rearrangement sites were assigned. Within each subset, clonotype counts were normalized to sorted cell number, and only after that were true diversity and Gini coefficients computed with the tcR R package. Repertoire sharing was quantified using the overlap coefficient calculated on TCRB nucleotide sequences. Out-of-frame TCRB sequences from naive cells were analyzed as a proxy for the pre-selection repertoire. In its TCRdb copy, this immuneACCESS table keeps in-frame sequences only and misses some clones. Where compared with another copy, unresolved V genes explain less than half of these, and the others have no known cause. The D gene and trimming were derived from the DNA, and the V and J assignments and clone size from that table. The sample profile shows 350,000 to 450,000 clones; 11% to 15% of them were found once. The ten largest clones capture around 0.039% of the sample.

The CDR3 holds 16 amino acids from the cysteine to the phenylalanine. Only CDR3 DNA remains: 48 bases, in frame from the first base. V is shortened by 2 bases, J by 3 bases, and the region joining them spans 15 bases. The germline V gene specifies MNHNS as CDR1 and SASEGT as CDR2. The chain is assembled from TRBV6-1 and TRBJ2-3; no D gene can be assigned with confidence. The sequenced sample consisted of naive CD4+ T cells from blood. The sample's cell subset or site label, decoded: true naive CD4+ T cells. This sequence originates from a man aged 30-40 years in good health. The DNA sequence is given as TGTGCCAGCAGTGAATCCCCCGTCCGGGCAACAGATACGCAGTATTTT. This codes for CASSESPVRATDTQYF.